The clone carrying this T cell receptor beta chain was seen repeatedly, ten times or more. As yet, its antigen is unknown. The library was prepared for alpha chains; this beta chain is a stray read, so its frequency means little. The time point: sample taken at primary tumor resection. The donors, about 78 patients with untreated early-stage non-small cell lung cancer, provided the samples. The sequenced material consisted of unsorted whole RNA from tumor, nontumor lung or frozen PBMC. This record comes from a study of spatial heterogeneity in lung cancer. Study-wide results and caveats: Ubiquitous and regional nonsynonymous mutations were tracked by counts of ubiquitous and regional expanded TCRs, respectively. Tracking of tumor mutation counts was seen in expanded intratumoral alpha and beta TCR counts.

The presence of a unique molecular identifier marked each TCR cDNA molecule. MiXCR, run by TCRdb on the 5' RACE reads, gives a single entry per CDR3 protein. The sample has approximately 18,000 distinct CDR3 sequences, roughly 5.8% seen once. Germline loops: CDR1 SGHAT, CDR2 FQNNGV. This CDR3 has 13 amino acids. Trimming shortened V by 5 bases and J by 8 bases, and 10 bases separated the two germline ends. The origin of this receptor is a female donor with early-stage non-small cell lung cancer. The material sequenced was lung tumor tissue, taken at surgery. The rearrangement uses TRBV11-2 and TRBJ1-6; D not certain. The CDR3 protein is CASSARVDSPLHF. In DNA form, the CDR3 reads TGTGCCAGCAGCGCGAGGGTAGATTCACCCCTCCACTTT.